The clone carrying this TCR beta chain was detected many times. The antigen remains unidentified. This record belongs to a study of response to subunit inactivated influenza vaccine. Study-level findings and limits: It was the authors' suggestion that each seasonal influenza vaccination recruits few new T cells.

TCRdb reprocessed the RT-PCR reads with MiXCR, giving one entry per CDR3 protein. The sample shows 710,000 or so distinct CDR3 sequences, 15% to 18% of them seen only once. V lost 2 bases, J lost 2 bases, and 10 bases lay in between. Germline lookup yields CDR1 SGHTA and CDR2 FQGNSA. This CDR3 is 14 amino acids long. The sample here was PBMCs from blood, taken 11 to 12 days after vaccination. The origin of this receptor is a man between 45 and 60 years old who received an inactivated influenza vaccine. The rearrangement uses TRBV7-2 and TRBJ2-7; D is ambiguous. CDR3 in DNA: TGTGCCAGCAGCTTACGTGAGTTAGCCTACGAGCAGTACTTC. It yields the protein CASSLRELAYEQYF.